The 32 T cell receptor beta chains given below trace back to one sample, sequenced in a study of blood T cells in healthy people across ages. Using a J-beta primer mix together with a sample-barcoded 5' primer, a second PCR was run for 7 to 11 cycles. TCRdb re-called the 5' RACE reads with MiXCR, one entry per CDR3 protein. This sample has 700,000 or so distinct CDR3 sequences, with about 43% found just once. The sequenced sample was blood. Receptors originate from a man at least 80 years old in good health.

The CDR3 protein is CASSLARGGNGELFF. For the CDR3, the DNA is TGTGCCAGCAGTTTAGCCAGGGGGGGAAACGGGGAGCTGTTTTTT. V usage is TRBV12-3 or TRBV12-4 and J usage is TRBJ2-2, with D perhaps given as TRBD1 or TRBD2 (7 bases each). The CDR3 is 15 residues long. Deletions cut 0 bases from V and 7 bases from J, with 12 bases between.

The chain has TRBV6-6 and TRBJ2-3; D call uncertain. The V and J ends lost 5 bases and 2 bases respectively, with 11 bases between them. Germline V gene data show CDR1 as MNHNY and CDR2 as SVGAGI (reference sequence). The CDR3 covers 14 residues. The CDR3 region has the DNA TGTGCCAGCAGTCACCCCGGGCCCACAGATACGCAGTATTTT. Protein sequence: CASSHPGPTDTQYF.

V gene TRBV29-1 combines with J gene TRBJ1-1; a possible D gene is TRBD1 (5 bases). The CDR3 spans 11 residues. The germline V gene encodes CDR1 SQVTM and CDR2 ANQGSEA. V lost 7 bases to trimming and J lost 5 bases, with 11 bases between them. The CDR3 spells CSGGTRTEAFF. CDR3 nucleotide sequence: TGCAGCGGTGGGACTCGAACTGAAGCTTTCTTT.

The chain's CDR3 is CASSAGTGNHVVTGELFF. DNA for the CDR3: TGCGCCAGCAGCGCCGGGACAGGGAACCACGTAGTCACCGGGGAGCTGTTTTTT. The chain carries TRBV5-1 and TRBJ2-2, with 9 bases lining up with TRBD1. V dropped 4 bases and J dropped 4; count of bases not matched to a gene: 14. Germline lookup yields CDR1 SGHRS and CDR2 YFSETQ. The CDR3 consists of 18 residues.

The V gene is TRBV20-1, the J gene TRBJ2-7; 9 nucleotides align to TRBD1. CDR1 is DFQATT and CDR2 is SNEGSKA in the germline V gene (reference sequence). The CDR3 extends over 14 amino acids. V dropped 5 bases and J dropped 3; count of bases not matched to a gene: 8. The CDR3 reads CSALRTGELYEQYF. CDR3 nucleotides: TGCAGTGCTCTCCGGACAGGGGAACTCTACGAGCAGTACTTC.

This clonotype was counted a few times. The rearrangement joins TRBV5-1 to TRBJ2-6; D may be TRBD1 (6 bases). CDR3 size: 15 residues. Per germline, CDR1 SGHRS and CDR2 YFSETQ. V was pared by 6 bases and J by 0 bases, with 10 bases between. Written as DNA, the CDR3 is TGCGCCAGCACTCAGGGGATCTCTGGGGCCAACGTCCTGACTTTC. This gives the protein CASTQGISGANVLTF.

The chain joins TRBV12-3 or TRBV12-4 to TRBJ2-1, with a tentative D call TRBD2 (7 bases). V lost 2 bases, J lost 7 bases, and 12 bases lay in between. This CDR3 is built from 14 residues. The CDR3 region is CASSLRGAGNEQFF. The CDR3 coding sequence is TGTGCCAGCAGTTTACGGGGGGCGGGGAATGAGCAGTTCTTC.

This chain links TRBV10-3 with TRBJ2-1; maybe TRBD2 (5 bases). The CDR3 length is 17 residues. V lost 6 bases, J lost 0 bases, and 18 bases lay in between. Germline CDR1 reads ENHRY; CDR2 reads SYGVKD. The DNA of the CDR3 is TGTGCCATCAGGACCCCTAGCCCGGGGAGCTCCTACAATGAGCAGTTCTTC. This gives the protein CAIRTPSPGSSYNEQFF.

J is TRBJ2-5 and V is TRBV20-1; the D is unclear. The CDR3 runs to 11 residues. Trimming took off 6 bases at V and 1 base at J, with 6 bases between the two ends. Germline V gene sequence: CDR1 DFQATT, CDR2 SNEGSKA (reference sequence). The CDR3 DNA follows: TGCAGTGCCAATGCCCAAGAGACCCAGTACTTC. It translates to CSANAQETQYF.

The chain employs TRBV6-4 and TRBJ2-3; no clear D. CDR3 length equals 16 residues. CDR1 is MRHNA, CDR2 SNTAGT, per germline. V was clipped by 3 bases and J by 0 bases, with 13 bases between them. The CDR3 is CASSEDQHSSTDTQYF. The DNA of the CDR3 is TGTGCCAGCAGTGAGGACCAACATTCGAGCACAGATACGCAGTATTTT.

In this sample, this clonotype turned up a few times. The chain employs TRBV20-1 and TRBJ2-3; no definite D call. This CDR3 is built from 15 residues. The germline V gene has CDR1 DFQATT and CDR2 SNEGSKA (reference sequence). V was trimmed by 0 bases and J by 2 bases, leaving 12 bases between them. CDR3 region: CSARDPSRHTDTQYF. CDR3 nucleotides: TGCAGTGCTAGAGATCCCTCTAGGCACACAGATACGCAGTATTTT.

The V gene is TRBV20-1, the J gene TRBJ2-7; TRBD2 matches 9 bases. Germline-derived CDR1 and CDR2 are DFQATT and SNEGSKA (reference sequence). CDR3 length: 16 residues. With 0 bases clipped from V and 1 base from J, the junction kept 7 bases outside the gene matches. DNA of the CDR3: TGCAGTGCTAGAGATTCGGCTAGCGGGATTTCCTACGAGCAGTACTTC. Its translation is CSARDSASGISYEQYF.

This clonotype was counted many times. The chain combines TRBV5-5 with TRBJ2-5; D is unresolved. CDR3 size: 16 residues. Germline V CDR1 and CDR2: SGHKS, YYEKEE (reference sequence). Trimming stripped 4 bases from V and 5 bases from J, with 21 bases between. The CDR3 is CASSALISLGKETQYF. CDR3 sequence (DNA): TGTGCCAGCAGCGCGCTAATCAGTTTGGGGAAGGAGACCCAGTACTTC.

CDR3 DNA sequence: TGTGCCAGCACTCACCGGCCCGGGACTAGCAGGTCCTACGAGCAGTACTTC. Translated: CASTHRPGTSRSYEQYF. J is TRBJ2-5 and V is TRBV6-1; 9 bases match TRBD2. The DNA end is more similar to TRBJ2-7, so the J call may be wrong. CDR3 length: 17 amino acids. CDR1 is MNHNS and CDR2 is SASEGT in the germline V gene.

J is TRBJ2-7 and V is TRBV9; D is possibly TRBD1 (6 bases). The CDR3 runs to 16 residues. The V and J ends lost 4 bases and 6 bases respectively, with 23 bases between them. CDR1 is SGDLS and CDR2 is YYNGEE in the germline V gene. In DNA form, the CDR3 reads TGTGCCAGCAGCCGAGATCCCGGGACACAATCATTCGAGCAGTACTTC. Encoded protein: CASSRDPGTQSFEQYF.

As for this clonotype: At one boundary the junction diverges from the germline segment, which might be a read error. The V call is TRBV7-2, the J call TRBJ2-1; TRBD2 agrees at 11 bases. This CDR3 has 14 amino acids. Per germline, CDR1 SGHTA and CDR2 FQGNSA. The CDR3, as DNA: TGTGCCAGCAGTCGACTAGCGGGAACAAATGCGCAGTTCTTC. It translates to CASSRLAGTNAQFF. Supplemented by reference TRBV7-2 and TRBJ2-1, the full variable domain reads GAGVSQSPSNKVTEKGKDVELRCDPISGHTALYWYRQSLGQGLEFLIYFQGNSAPDKSGLPSDRFSAERTGGSVSTLTIQRTQQEDSAVYLCASSRLAGTNAQFFGPGTRLTVL.

V is TRBV29-1 and J is TRBJ2-3; tentative D call: TRBD1 (5 bases). Trimming stripped 4 bases from V and 5 bases from J, with 10 bases between. The CDR3 contains 12 residues. CDR1 and CDR2 from the germline V gene are SQVTM and ANQGSEA. The CDR3: CSVAQGIDTQYF. CDR3 sequence (DNA): TGCAGCGTTGCGCAGGGCATAGATACGCAGTATTTT.

The rearrangement uses TRBV4-2 and TRBJ1-2, with D maybe TRBD1 (6 bases). Germline assignment: CDR1 LGHNA and CDR2 YNFKEQ. Trimming removed 1 base at V and 7 bases at J, with 16 bases between. CDR3 length: 15 amino acids. CDR3 amino acids: CASSQVSQGFGGYTF. The CDR3 nucleotides read TGTGCCAGCAGCCAAGTGTCCCAGGGGTTCGGTGGCTACACCTTC.

The gene calls are TRBV3-1 and TRBJ2-7; unclear D gene. The CDR3 runs to 13 residues. Germline V gene sequence: CDR1 LGHDT, CDR2 YNNKEL (reference sequence). V was pared by 1 base and J by 3 bases, with 7 bases between. CDR3 sequence reads: CASSQVARYEQYF. CDR3 in DNA: TGTGCCAGCAGCCAAGTTGCCCGCTACGAGCAGTACTTC.

V usage is TRBV7-9 and J usage is TRBJ2-2; the D is unclear. The CDR3 runs to 12 residues. The V end was cut by 10 bases, the J end by 6 bases, with 12 bases between. Per germline, CDR1 SEHNR and CDR2 FQNEAQ (reference sequence). The CDR3 bases are TGTGCCACTAGACTGACCTCCGGGGAGCTGTTTTTT. Translated: CATRLTSGELFF. The full variable domain, with the rest looked up from reference TRBV7-9 and TRBJ2-2, is DTGVSQNPRHKITKRGQNVTFRCDPISEHNRLYWYRQTLGQGPEFLTYFQNEAQLEKSRLLSDRFSAERPKGSFSTLEIQRTEQGDSAMYLCATRLTSGELFFGEGSRLTVL.

This sequence joins TRBV18 and TRBJ2-3; TRBD1 matches 8 bases. In germline, CDR1 is KGHSH, CDR2 LQKENI. The CDR3 covers 16 residues. The V gene end was trimmed by 4 bases and the J gene end by 0 bases; junction bases not matched to a gene: 6. CDR3 residues: CASSQQGASSTDTQYF. CDR3 DNA: TGTGCCAGCTCACAGCAGGGGGCTTCTAGCACAGATACGCAGTATTTT. Full variable domain (missing parts from reference TRBV18 and TRBJ2-3): NAGVMQNPRHLVRRRGQEARLRCSPMKGHSHVYWYRQLPEEGLKFMVYLQKENIIDESGMPKERFSAEFPKEGPSILRIQQVVRGDSAAYFCASSQQGASSTDTQYFGPGTRLTVL.

This chain links TRBV4-2 with TRBJ2-7; D remains unclear. Germline loops: CDR1 LGHNA, CDR2 YNFKEQ. The CDR3 sequence is 15 residues long. The germline V and J ends were trimmed by 4 bases and 3 bases, with 16 bases remaining between them. The CDR3 DNA is TGTGCCAGCAGCCCAGGTCTAGGGATGGGCTACGAGCAGTACTTC. Its protein product is CASSPGLGMGYEQYF.

The chain carries TRBV7-9 and TRBJ2-4, with D tentatively TRBD1 (6 bases). The end of the DNA aligns better with TRBJ2-7, so the J call may be wrong. Germline V CDR1 and CDR2: SEHNR, FQNEAQ (reference sequence). The CDR3 has 14 amino acids. The CDR3, as DNA: TGTGCCAGCAGCGAACAGGGAAAAGGCGACGAGCAGTACTTC. Its protein product is CASSEQGKGDEQYF.

The chain recombines TRBV10-2 with TRBJ2-1; TRBD2 aligns across 7 bases. This CDR3 is built from 16 residues. The junction had 15 bases not matched to a gene; V was cut back by 0 bases and J by 13 bases. CDR1 WSHSY and CDR2 SAAADI come from the germline V gene. CDR3 in amino acids: CASSESGGGPSETQFF. The CDR3 DNA reads as TGCGCCAGCAGTGAGTCGGGGGGAGGGCCCTCGGAGACCCAGTTCTTC.

To note about this clonotype: A clone one base away is much larger, so this may be a read error. The V call is TRBV29-1, the J call TRBJ2-1, with TRBD2 matching 8 bases. The CDR3 covers 14 residues. Germline loops: CDR1 SQVTM, CDR2 ANQGSEA. CDR3 residues: CSARGRSSYDEQFF. CDR3 in DNA: TGCAGCGCCCGCGGGAGGAGCTCCTACGATGAGCAGTTCTTC.

The V and J genes are TRBV4-3 and TRBJ2-7; D is undetermined. The CDR3 covers 13 residues. Germline V gives CDR1 LGHNA, CDR2 YSLEER. The germline V and J ends were trimmed by 1 base and 12 bases, with 16 bases remaining between them. CDR3 coding DNA: TGCGCCAGCAGCCAAGGACTTTTAGAGACCCGGTACTTC. Its translation: CASSQGLLETRYF.

As to this clonotype: At one end, the junction sequence differs from germline, possibly due to a read error. The DNA of the CDR3 is TGTGCCAGCGGTTACTCCCCGGGACAGGGCGGCGAGCAGTACTTC. Translating gives CASGYSPGQGGEQYF. The chain is built from TRBV6-6 and TRBJ2-4; 9 bases line up with TRBD1. The J call may be incorrect, as the DNA end agrees better with TRBJ2-7. The CDR3 has 15 residues. Germline V gene sequence: CDR1 MNHNY, CDR2 SVGAGI (reference sequence).

This clonotype has only a few counts. V gene TRBV20-1 combines with J gene TRBJ1-2; possible D gene TRBD1, 6 bases. The CDR3 has 14 residues. V lost 6 bases to trimming and J lost 6 bases, with 20 bases between them. Looked up from germline, CDR1 is DFQATT and CDR2 is SNEGSKA (reference sequence). The CDR3 protein is CSAHKSVRGDGYTF. The CDR3 region has the DNA TGCAGTGCCCATAAATCGGTCAGGGGAGATGGCTACACCTTC.

J is TRBJ2-1 and V is TRBV20-1; TRBD2 matches at 7 bases. V lost 5 bases, J lost 2 bases, and 9 bases stayed unmatched. In germline, CDR1 is DFQATT, CDR2 SNEGSKA (reference sequence). The CDR3 sequence is 15 residues long. The CDR3 region is CSAPKQRGPYNEQFF. Here the CDR3 DNA reads TGCAGTGCTCCAAAACAGCGGGGACCCTACAATGAGCAGTTCTTC.

This sequence joins TRBV3-1 and TRBJ2-3, with 7 bases that match TRBD2. With 0 bases clipped from V and 7 bases from J, the junction kept 10 bases outside the gene matches. The CDR3 totals 16 residues. The germline V gene encodes CDR1 LGHDT and CDR2 YNNKEL (reference sequence). CDR3 DNA: TGTGCCAGCAGCCAAGATCCTCTGCGGGAGAGGCATACGCAGTATTTT. Translating gives CASSQDPLRERHTQYF.

The chain is built from TRBV28 and TRBJ2-4; D not certain. V was clipped by 7 bases and J by 0 bases, with 16 bases between them. CDR3 size: 16 residues. The germline CDR1 and CDR2 sequences are MDHEN and SYDVKM. The CDR3 region has the DNA TGTGCCAGCACCCAATTGACTCCCGTAGCCAAAAACATTCAGTACTTC. Amino acids: CASTQLTPVAKNIQYF.

V and J are TRBV28 and TRBJ2-7, with D possibly being TRBD1 (7 bases). V was clipped by 2 bases and J by 3 bases, with 17 bases between them. Germline V gene sequence: CDR1 MDHEN, CDR2 SYDVKM. The CDR3 has 16 amino acids. The CDR3 sequence is CASSLRGLAINYEQYF. CDR3 DNA: TGTGCCAGCAGTTTAAGGGGGCTAGCGATAAACTACGAGCAGTACTTC. The full variable domain, in which reference TRBV28 and TRBJ2-7 provide the parts outside the CDR3, is DVKVTQSSRYLVKRTGEKVFLECVQDMDHENMFWYRQDPGLGLRLIYFSYDVKMKEKGDIPEGYSVSREKKERFSLILESASTNQTSMYLCASSLRGLAINYEQYFGPGTRLTVT.